This is a list of T cell receptor beta chains from one sample in a study of cytomegalovirus exposure and HLA in healthy donors. The assay was immunoSEQ multiplex PCR, and TCRdb's table has in-frame clones only and misses some. The sample holds around 210,000 clones; about 81% are singletons and the top ten take 2.7%. Sample: PBMCs. The receptors derive from a middle-aged woman in good health and CMV-seronegative. CDR3s include the opening cysteine and the closing phenylalanine or tryptophan. D genes are given only for firm matches. Size is stated for part of the rows, as once, few or many counts, or as a class when the clone is expanded.

abundance	v_gene	j_gene	d_gene	CDR3nt	CDR3aa
-	TRBV9	TRBJ1-3	-	TGTGCCAGCAGCCCCCGCTCTGGAAACACCATATATTTT	CASSPRSGNTIYF
-	TRBV4-1	TRBJ2-5	TRBD1	TGCGCCAGCAGCCTCGAACAGGGGGCCCAAGAGACCCAGTACTTC	CASSLEQGAQETQYF
once	TRBV7-6	TRBJ2-7	-	TGTGCCAGCAGCTTAGTTTCGGGAGTCAACTACGAGCAGTACTTC	CASSLVSGVNYEQYF
-	TRBV4-1	TRBJ2-7	-	TGCGCCAGCAGGAAACTAGCTATTAGCTCCTACGAGCAGTACTTC	CASRKLAISSYEQYF
-	TRBV11-2	TRBJ2-7	-	TGTGCCAGCAGCTTAGAGCGGTCTAGAAGCGAGCAGTACTTC	CASSLERSRSEQYF
-	TRBV6-1	TRBJ1-5	-	TGTGCCAGCAGTGAAGCGGGGGAGCAGGGGCTCCAGCATTTT	CASSEAGEQGLQHF
-	TRBV9	TRBJ2-5	-	TGTGCCAGCAGCCAGGGACTCGGAAAGCCGGAGACCCAGTACTTC	CASSQGLGKPETQYF
-	TRBV29-1	TRBJ2-1	TRBD2	TGCAGCGTTGAAGACTGGTCTAGCGGGAGAATGGGTGTAGGGCAGTTCTTC	CSVEDWSSGRMGVGQFF
-	TRBV6-1	TRBJ2-5	TRBD2	TGTGCCAGCAGTCGACTAGCGGGAGGGCGAGAGACCCAGTACTTC	CASSRLAGGRETQYF
-	TRBV9	TRBJ1-5	TRBD1	TGTGCCAGCAGCGTAGTGATCGGGCTTTGGCAGGGGGAGTATTATAGCAATCAGCCCCAGCATTTT	CASSVVIGLWQGEYYSNQPQHF
few	TRBV7-9	TRBJ2-7	-	TGTGCCAGCAGCCCCCCGGGACACTCCTACGAGCAGTACTTC	CASSPPGHSYEQYF
-	TRBV5-1	TRBJ2-3	-	TGCGCCAGCGTGCCCACAGGCGGTTTGGATACGCAGTATTTT	CASVPTGGLDTQYF
-	TRBV10-3	TRBJ1-2	-	TGTGCCATCAGTGAGATCGGGGGTAACTATGGCTACACCTTC	CAISEIGGNYGYTF
-	TRBV29-1	TRBJ1-3	-	TGCAGCGTTCCTTTAGGCGGCAACTCTGGAAACACCATATATTTT	CSVPLGGNSGNTIYF
few	TRBV11-3	TRBJ2-4	TRBD1	TGTGCCAGCAGCCTCGGGCAGGGGGTGGCCAAAAACATTCAGTACTTC	CASSLGQGVAKNIQYF
few	TRBV18	TRBJ2-1	-	TGTGCCAGCTCACCTCCGGGACAGACGGGGGATGAGCAGTTCTTC	CASSPPGQTGDEQFF
-	TRBV27	TRBJ1-4	TRBD1	TGTGCCAGCAGTCAACTCCGGACAGGGATCGATATTGAAAAACTGTTTTTT	CASSQLRTGIDIEKLFF
few	TRBV9	TRBJ2-2	-	TGTGCCAGCAGCGTGGAATCTCAGTTCGGGAATGGTATCGCCGGGGAGCTGTTTTTT	CASSVESQFGNGIAGELFF
-	TRBV2	TRBJ2-5	-	TGTGCCAGCAGTGAAACATTACAAGAGACCCAGTACTTC	CASSETLQETQYF
few	TRBV7-6	TRBJ2-3	-	TGTGCCAGCAGCTTAGCGCCCGGGGAAGATACGCAGTATTTT	CASSLAPGEDTQYF
-	TRBV4-2	TRBJ2-7	TRBD1	TGTGCCAGCAGCCAACACCTAGGACAGGGTTTCTACGAGCAGTACTTC	CASSQHLGQGFYEQYF
-	TRBV6-4	TRBJ2-3	TRBD2	TGTGCCAGCAGCGATGGACTAGGGTCTGATACGCAGTATTTT	CASSDGLGSDTQYF
once	TRBV27	TRBJ2-7	-	TGTGCCAGCAGTATTCGACTAGGTTCCTACGAGCAGTACTTC	CASSIRLGSYEQYF
-	TRBV7-9	TRBJ1-2	-	TGTGCCAGCAGCTTCGGCGACAGCCTAATTAACTATGGCTACACCTTC	CASSFGDSLINYGYTF
once	TRBV6-7	TRBJ2-3	TRBD2	TGTGCCAGCAGTTACTCGAGAGCGGGAGGATCTCATAGCACAGATACGCAGTATTTT	CASSYSRAGGSHSTDTQYF
-	TRBV28	TRBJ1-6	-	TGTGCCAGCAGTTTGGGGCCGGGTTCACCCCTCCACTTT	CASSLGPGSPLHF
once	TRBV10-1	TRBJ2-7	-	TGCGCCAGCAGTGTGGCCCCGTCCTACGAGCAGTACTTC	CASSVAPSYEQYF
-	TRBV28	TRBJ2-1	-	TGTGCCAGCAGTTTTTCCCCGGCAAGCGTGTACAATGAGCAGTTCTTC	CASSFSPASVYNEQFF
-	TRBV27	TRBJ2-7	TRBD2	TGTGCCAGCAGTCTTTCCGCCGGGACTAGCTACGAGCAGTACTTC	CASSLSAGTSYEQYF
-	TRBV10-3	TRBJ1-1	TRBD1	TGTGCCATCAGTGAGTCTTGGACAGGGGTGAACACTGAAGCTTTCTTT	CAISESWTGVNTEAFF
few	TRBV18	TRBJ2-7	-	TGTGCCAGCTCCCCCGTTCAAGGTCAGGGCCACGAGCAGTACTTC	CASSPVQGQGHEQYF
-	TRBV19	TRBJ1-4	TRBD1	TGTGCCAGTAGTCCAACAGGGGGTTCAACTAATGAAAAACTGTTTTTT	CASSPTGGSTNEKLFF
-	TRBV4-2	TRBJ2-7	TRBD1	TGTGCCAGCAGCCTCAAGATGGTGGCAGGGGGCGGCGAGCAGTACTTC	CASSLKMVAGGGEQYF
-	TRBV28	TRBJ1-2	TRBD1	TGTGCCAGCAGTTTGTCGACAGGGGGCCCCTTTCCTTATGGCTACACCTTC	CASSLSTGGPFPYGYTF
-	TRBV19	TRBJ1-1	-	TGTGCCAGTAGCCTAGGGAGTCGAGCTTTCTTT	CASSLGSRAFF
-	TRBV6-5	TRBJ1-2	-	TGTGCCAGCCGGGGTCGGGGGATAAATGGCTACACCTTC	CASRGRGINGYTF
-	TRBV7-9	TRBJ2-3	TRBD2	TGTGCCAGCAGCTTAGGCAAACTAGCGACAGATACGCAGTATTTT	CASSLGKLATDTQYF
few	TRBV5-5	TRBJ1-2	TRBD1	TGTGCCAGCAGCGATTTGCCGGGACAGGTTCCTGGCTACACCTTC	CASSDLPGQVPGYTF
-	TRBV6-6	TRBJ1-5	TRBD1	TGTGCCAGCAGGGACAGGGCTAGCAATCAGCCCCAGCATTTT	CASRDRASNQPQHF
once	TRBV10-2	TRBJ2-7	TRBD2	TGCGCCAGCAGTGCGGGAGGACACCTAAGATACGAGCAGTACTTC	CASSAGGHLRYEQYF
-	TRBV19	TRBJ2-3	-	TGTGCCAGTAGCACGGACAGAATCACAGATACGCAGTATTTT	CASSTDRITDTQYF
-	TRBV2	TRBJ2-7	TRBD1	TGTGCCAGCAGTCCCGGACAGGGTCCCTACGTGCAGTACTTC	CASSPGQGPYVQYF
once	TRBV2	TRBJ1-2	-	TGTGCCAGCAGTGAAAACAGGGTCCCCTACTATGGCTACACCTTC	CASSENRVPYYGYTF
-	TRBV7-9	TRBJ1-5	TRBD1	TGTTCCAGCAGCTTAGAGACAGGGGGCGGTGGGCCCCAGCATTTT	CSSSLETGGGGPQHF
-	TRBV5-1	TRBJ1-1	-	TGCGCCAGCAGCTTGGATTGGGGCATGAACACTGAAGCTTTCTTT	CASSLDWGMNTEAFF